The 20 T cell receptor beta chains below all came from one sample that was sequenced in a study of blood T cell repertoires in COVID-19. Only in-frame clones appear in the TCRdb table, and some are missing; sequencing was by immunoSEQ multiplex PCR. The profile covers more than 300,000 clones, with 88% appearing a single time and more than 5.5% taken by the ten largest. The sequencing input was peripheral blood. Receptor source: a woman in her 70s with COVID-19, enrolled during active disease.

This CDR3 reads CASSDEGPQHF. The DNA for the CDR3 is TGTGCCAGCAGTGATGAGGGGCCCCAGCATTTT. V and J are TRBV2 and TRBJ1-5; D is ambiguous. CDR3 length equals 11 residues. Germline CDR1 SNHLY, CDR2 FYNNEI. Trimming took 3 bases from V and 9 from J, leaving 6 bases between them.

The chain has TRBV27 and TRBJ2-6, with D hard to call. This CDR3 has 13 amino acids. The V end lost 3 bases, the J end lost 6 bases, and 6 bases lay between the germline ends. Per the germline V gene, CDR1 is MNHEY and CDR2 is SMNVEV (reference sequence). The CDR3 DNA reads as TGTGCCAGCAGTTTTGGGCTGGCCAACGTCCTGACTTTC. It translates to CASSFGLANVLTF. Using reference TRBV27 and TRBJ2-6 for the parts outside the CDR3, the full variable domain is EAQVTQNPRYLITVTGKKLTVTCSQNMNHEYMSWYRQDPGLGLRQIYYSMNVEVTDKGDVPEGYKVSRKEKRNFPLILESPSPNQTSLYFCASSFGLANVLTFGAGSRLTVL.

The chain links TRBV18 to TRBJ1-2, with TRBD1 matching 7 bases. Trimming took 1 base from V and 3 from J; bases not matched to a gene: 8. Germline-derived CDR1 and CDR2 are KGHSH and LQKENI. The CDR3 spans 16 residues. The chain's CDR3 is CASSPLTGRGDYGYTF. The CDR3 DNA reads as TGTGCCAGCTCACCACTGACAGGGCGCGGGGACTATGGCTACACCTTC.

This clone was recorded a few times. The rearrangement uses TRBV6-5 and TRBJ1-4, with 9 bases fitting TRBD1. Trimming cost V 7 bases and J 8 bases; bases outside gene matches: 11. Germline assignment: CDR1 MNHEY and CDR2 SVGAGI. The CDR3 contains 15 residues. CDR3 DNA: TGTGCCAGCATGGGGACAGGGTCTCCAGAGGAAAAACTGTTTTTT. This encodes CASMGTGSPEEKLFF.

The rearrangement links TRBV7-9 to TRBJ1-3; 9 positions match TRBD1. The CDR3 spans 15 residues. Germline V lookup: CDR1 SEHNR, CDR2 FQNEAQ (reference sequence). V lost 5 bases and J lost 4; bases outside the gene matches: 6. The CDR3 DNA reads TGTGCCAGCAGCCCGAACAGGGGGCTGGGAAACACCATATATTTT. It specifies CASSPNRGLGNTIYF.

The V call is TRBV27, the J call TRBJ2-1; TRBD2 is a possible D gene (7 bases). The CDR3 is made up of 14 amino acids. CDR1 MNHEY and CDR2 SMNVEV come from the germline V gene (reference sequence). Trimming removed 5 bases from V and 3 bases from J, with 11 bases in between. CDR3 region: CASSPGGRYNEQFF. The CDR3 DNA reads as TGTGCCAGCAGTCCCGGGGGGCGCTACAATGAGCAGTTCTTC.

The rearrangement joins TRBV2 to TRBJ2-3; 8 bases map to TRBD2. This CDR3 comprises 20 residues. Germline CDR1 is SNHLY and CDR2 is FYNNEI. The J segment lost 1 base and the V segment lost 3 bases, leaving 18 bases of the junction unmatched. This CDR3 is CASSDPLSGGPTQGTDTQYF. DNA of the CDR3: TGTGCCAGCAGTGATCCCCTAAGCGGGGGTCCGACTCAGGGCACAGATACGCAGTATTTT.

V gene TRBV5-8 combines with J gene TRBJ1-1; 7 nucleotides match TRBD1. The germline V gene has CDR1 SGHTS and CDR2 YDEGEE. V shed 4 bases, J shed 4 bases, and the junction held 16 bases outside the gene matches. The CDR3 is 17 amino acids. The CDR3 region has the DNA TGTGCCAGCAGCCGTAACTTGGGCGGACAGGTCAGCACTGAAGCTTTCTTT. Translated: CASSRNLGGQVSTEAFF. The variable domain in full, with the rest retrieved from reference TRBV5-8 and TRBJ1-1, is EAGVTQSPTHLIKTRGQQATLRCSPISGHTSVYWYQQALGLGLQFLLWYDEGEERNRGNFPPRFSGRQFPNYSSELNVNALELEDSALYLCASSRNLGGQVSTEAFFGQGTRLTVV.

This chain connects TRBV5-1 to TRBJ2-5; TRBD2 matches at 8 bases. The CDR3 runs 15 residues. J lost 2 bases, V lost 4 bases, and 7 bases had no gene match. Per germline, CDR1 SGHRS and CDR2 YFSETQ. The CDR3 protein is CASSALAAGQETQYF. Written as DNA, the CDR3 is TGCGCCAGCAGCGCACTAGCGGCAGGGCAAGAGACCCAGTACTTC.

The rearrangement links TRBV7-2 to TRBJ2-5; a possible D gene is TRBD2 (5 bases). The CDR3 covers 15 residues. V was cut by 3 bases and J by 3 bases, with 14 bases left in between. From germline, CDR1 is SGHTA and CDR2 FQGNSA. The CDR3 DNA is TGTGCCAGCAGCTTCTCGGGGAAGGATAAAGAGACCCAGTACTTC. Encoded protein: CASSFSGKDKETQYF.

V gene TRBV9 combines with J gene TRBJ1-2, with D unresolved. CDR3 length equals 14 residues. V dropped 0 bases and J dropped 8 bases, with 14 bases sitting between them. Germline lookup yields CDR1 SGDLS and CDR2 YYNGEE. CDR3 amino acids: CASSVGEGSRGYTF. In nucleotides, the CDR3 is TGTGCCAGCAGCGTAGGGGAGGGATCTCGGGGCTACACCTTC.

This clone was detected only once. CDR3 coding DNA: TGTGCCAGCAGCTTTAGCGGGAAGGGGAACACCGGGGAGCTGTTTTTT. It is translated as CASSFSGKGNTGELFF. The rearrangement links TRBV7-3 to TRBJ2-2, with 8 bases aligning to TRBD2. CDR3 length equals 16 residues. Germline lookup yields CDR1 SGHTA and CDR2 FQGTGA. Trimming removed 3 bases from V and 1 base from J; junction bases left unmatched: 4.

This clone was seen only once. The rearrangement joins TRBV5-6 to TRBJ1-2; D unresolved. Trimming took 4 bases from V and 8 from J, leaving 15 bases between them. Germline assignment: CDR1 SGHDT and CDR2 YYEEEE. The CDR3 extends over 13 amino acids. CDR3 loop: CASSRPGVGGYTF. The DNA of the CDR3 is TGTGCCAGCAGCCGCCCGGGAGTCGGAGGCTACACCTTC. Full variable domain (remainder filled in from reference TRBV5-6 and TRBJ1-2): DAGVTQSPTHLIKTRGQQVTLRCSPKSGHDTVSWYQQALGQGPQFIFQYYEEEERQRGNFPDRFSGHQFPNYSSELNVNALLLGDSALYLCASSRPGVGGYTFGSGTRLTVV.

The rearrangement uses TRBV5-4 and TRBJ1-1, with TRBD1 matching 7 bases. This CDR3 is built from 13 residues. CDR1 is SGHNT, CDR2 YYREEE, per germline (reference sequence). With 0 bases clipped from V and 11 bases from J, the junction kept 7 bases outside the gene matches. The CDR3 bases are TGTGCCAGCAGCTTGGGACAGGGTCGGGCGGCTTTCTTT. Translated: CASSLGQGRAAFF.

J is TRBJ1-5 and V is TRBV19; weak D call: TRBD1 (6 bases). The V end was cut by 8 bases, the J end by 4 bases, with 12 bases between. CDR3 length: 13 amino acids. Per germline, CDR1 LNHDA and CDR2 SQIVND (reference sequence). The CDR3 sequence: CASGDRINQPQHF. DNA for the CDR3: TGTGCCAGTGGAGACAGGATAAATCAGCCCCAGCATTTT.

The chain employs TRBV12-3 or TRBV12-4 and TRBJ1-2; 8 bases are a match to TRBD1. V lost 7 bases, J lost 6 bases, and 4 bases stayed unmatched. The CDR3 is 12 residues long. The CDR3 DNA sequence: TGTGCCAGCAACCAGGGGGCGGATGGCTACACCTTC. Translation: CASNQGADGYTF.

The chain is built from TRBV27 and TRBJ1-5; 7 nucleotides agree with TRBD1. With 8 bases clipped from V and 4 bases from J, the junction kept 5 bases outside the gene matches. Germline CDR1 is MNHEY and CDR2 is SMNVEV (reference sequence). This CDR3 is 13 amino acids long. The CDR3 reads CASARDRNQPQHF. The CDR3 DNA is TGTGCCAGCGCTCGGGACAGAAATCAGCCCCAGCATTTT.

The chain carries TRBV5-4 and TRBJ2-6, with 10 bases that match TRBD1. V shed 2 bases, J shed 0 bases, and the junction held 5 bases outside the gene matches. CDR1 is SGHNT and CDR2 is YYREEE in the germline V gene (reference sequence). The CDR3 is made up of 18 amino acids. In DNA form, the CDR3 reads TGTGCCAGCAGCTTCGGGACAGGGGCCTACTCTGGGGCCAACGTCCTGACTTTC. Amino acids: CASSFGTGAYSGANVLTF.

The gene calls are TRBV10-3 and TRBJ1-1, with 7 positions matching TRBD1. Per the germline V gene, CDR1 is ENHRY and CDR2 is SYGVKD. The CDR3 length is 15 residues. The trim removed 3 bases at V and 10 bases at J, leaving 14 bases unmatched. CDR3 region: CAISDFPGGGSGAFF. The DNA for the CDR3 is TGTGCCATCAGTGATTTCCCAGGGGGAGGAAGCGGAGCTTTCTTT.

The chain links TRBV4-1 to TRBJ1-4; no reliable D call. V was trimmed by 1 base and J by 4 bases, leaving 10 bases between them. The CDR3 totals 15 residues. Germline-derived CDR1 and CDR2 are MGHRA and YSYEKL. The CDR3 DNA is TGCGCCAGCAGCCAAGCGGGAGGAGTTAATGAAAAACTGTTTTTT. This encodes CASSQAGGVNEKLFF.